The table lists the clone carrying this T cell receptor (beta chain) with a few counts. This entry belongs to a study of T-cell memory formation after mild COVID-19. Germline CDR1 is SQVTM and CDR2 is ANQGSEA. Unmatched junction bases numbered 17, after V lost 7 bases and J lost 0 bases. The CDR3 consists of 19 residues. TCRdb itself ran the 5' RACE reads through MiXCR, one entry per CDR3 protein. The repertoire consists of more than 350,000 distinct CDR3 sequences, with more than 20% occurring once and the leading ten covering approximately 13%. The sequenced sample consisted of PBMCs or a T cell subset sorted from them (not recorded which). The source of this sequence is an adult woman who had mild COVID-19 (a few samples of this study predate the infection). Cell type and time point are not known. The chain is built from TRBV29-1 and TRBJ2-1; 11 nucleotides align to TRBD2. The CDR3 here is CSGSLTIAGGPLSYNEQFF. DNA of the CDR3: TGCAGCGGGAGCTTGACTATAGCGGGGGGGCCCCTCTCCTACAATGAGCAGTTCTTC.